Sequencing of this T cell receptor beta chain was carried out in a study of OX40 agonist ivuxolimab in advanced cancers. Study observations and caveats: Researchers did not establish what antigens the expanded peripheral T cells target.

On cycle 4 day 1 and cycle 7 day 1, as well as at baseline, blood was sampled. This clone was observed a single time. The antigen remains unidentified. The germline V gene has CDR1 SGHTA and CDR2 FQGNSA. This CDR3 region has 16 residues. V lost 1 base and J 1 base, leaving 13 bases between the germline ends. Generated by immunoSEQ multiplex PCR, the TCRdb table keeps only in-frame clones and is missing some. The sample consists of approximately 54,000 clones, around 81% of them appearing once. This clonotype was obtained from an adult with an advanced solid tumor such as melanoma, head and neck, liver or kidney cancer. Sequenced here: CD4+ or CD8+ T cells sorted from blood, sampled in a trial of the OX40 agonist ivuxolimab. The rearrangement joins TRBV7-2 to TRBJ1-1, with D possibly matching TRBD1 (5 bases). The CDR3 region has the DNA TGTGCCAGCAGCTTAGGTTCCTGGGGGGGGAACACTGAAGCTTTCTTT. It translates to CASSLGSWGGNTEAFF.